The clone carrying this T cell receptor (beta chain) has a count of ten or more. This sample was included in a study of Graves' ophthalmopathy and Graves' hyperthyroidism. Amplification of TCR beta CDR3 regions used RNA transcripts. The first-round RT-PCR employed HTBI primers together with the Qiagen OneStep RT-PCR kit. A multiplex PCR was then performed as the second round. Each CDR3 protein is one row after TCRdb ran MiXCR on the multiplex PCR reads. Here the sample spans about 620,000 distinct CDR3 sequences, 22% being singletons. Per the germline V gene, CDR1 is MNHEY and CDR2 is SVGAGI. The length of the CDR3 is 13 residues. V lost 0 bases to trimming and J lost 8 bases, with 10 bases between them.

The receptor was isolated from a woman between 18 and 30 years old with stable Graves' hyperthyroidism. Some clones in this sample may be carry-over from other donors' samples. The sequencing input was peripheral blood. The J gene is TRBJ1-2, the V gene TRBV6-5; no reliable D call. The CDR3 DNA reads as TGTGCCAGCAGTTACTCCCGGGGTAGAGGCTACACCTTC. Translated, it gives CASSYSRGRGYTF.